Listed here is a single TCR beta chain. The clone's antigen remains unknown. No clone much larger than this one lies a single base away; base qualities are absent. This sample stems from a study of control samples from healthy donors and cancer patients (TCRdb year 2020). The library relied on the immunoSEQ multiplex PCR assay. TCRdb's version of the immuneACCESS table is confined to in-frame rearrangements and falls short of the full clone set. An unresolved V gene accounts for under half of the shortfall where checked; the remainder is of unknown origin. A total of some 150,000 clones appear in this sample, about nine tenths of them only once. The top ten constitute less than 5.5% of the sample. The CDR3 numbers 16 residues from cysteine through phenylalanine. Of all the DNA, just the CDR3 is kept, 48 bases in frame from base 1. The germline V gene yields SGDLS for CDR1 and YYNGEE for CDR2. Unmatched junction bases come to 9, with V trimmed by 4 bases and J by 0 bases.

The rearrangement combines TRBV9 with TRBJ2-5; TRBD2 aligns with 7 central bases. What was sequenced was blood. The source of this sequence is a man younger than 40 in good health. The CDR3 protein sequence reads: CASSLRDYTYQETQYF. The sequence in DNA is TGTGCCAGCAGCCTCCGGGACTACACGTACCAAGAGACCCAGTACTTC.